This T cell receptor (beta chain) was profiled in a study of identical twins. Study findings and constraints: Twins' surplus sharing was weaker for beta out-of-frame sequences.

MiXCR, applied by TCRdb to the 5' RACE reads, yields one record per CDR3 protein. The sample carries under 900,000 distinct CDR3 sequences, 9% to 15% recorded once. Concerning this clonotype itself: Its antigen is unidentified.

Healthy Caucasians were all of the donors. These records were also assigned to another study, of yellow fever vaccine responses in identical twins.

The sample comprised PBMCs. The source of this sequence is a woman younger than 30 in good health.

CDR3 nucleotide sequence: TGTGCCAGCAGTCAATCCGGGACTTCCTACAATGAGCAGTTCTTC. Its protein is CASSQSGTSYNEQFF. J is TRBJ2-1 and V is TRBV12-3 or TRBV12-4; a possible D gene is TRBD2 (6 bases). The CDR3 has 15 amino acids. V gave up 5 bases and J gave up 1 base, with 12 bases separating them.